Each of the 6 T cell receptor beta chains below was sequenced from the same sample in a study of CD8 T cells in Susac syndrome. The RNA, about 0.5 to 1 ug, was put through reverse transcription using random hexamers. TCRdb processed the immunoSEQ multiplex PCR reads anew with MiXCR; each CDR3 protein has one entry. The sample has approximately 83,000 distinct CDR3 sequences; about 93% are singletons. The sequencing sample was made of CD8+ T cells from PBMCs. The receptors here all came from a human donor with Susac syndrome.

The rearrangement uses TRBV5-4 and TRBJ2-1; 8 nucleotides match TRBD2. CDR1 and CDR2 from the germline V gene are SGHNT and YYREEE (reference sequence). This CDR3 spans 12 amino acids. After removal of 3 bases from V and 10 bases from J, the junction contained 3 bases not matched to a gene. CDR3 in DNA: TGTGCCAGCAGCTCGCGGGAGGTCGAGCAGTTCTTC. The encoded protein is CASSSREVEQFF.

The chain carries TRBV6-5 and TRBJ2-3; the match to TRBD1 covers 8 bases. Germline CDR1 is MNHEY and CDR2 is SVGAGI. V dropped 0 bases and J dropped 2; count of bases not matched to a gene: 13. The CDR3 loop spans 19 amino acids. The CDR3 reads CASSYSRGRQGWDTDTQYF. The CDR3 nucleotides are TGTGCCAGCAGTTACTCGAGGGGCCGACAGGGGTGGGACACAGATACGCAGTATTTT.

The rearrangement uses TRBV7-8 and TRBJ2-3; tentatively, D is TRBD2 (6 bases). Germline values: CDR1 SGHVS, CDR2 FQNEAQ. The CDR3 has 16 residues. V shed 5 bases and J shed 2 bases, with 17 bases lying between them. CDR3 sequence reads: CASSPRPPGVTDTQYF. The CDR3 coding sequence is TGTGCCAGCAGCCCCCGTCCCCCGGGAGTCACAGATACGCAGTATTTT.

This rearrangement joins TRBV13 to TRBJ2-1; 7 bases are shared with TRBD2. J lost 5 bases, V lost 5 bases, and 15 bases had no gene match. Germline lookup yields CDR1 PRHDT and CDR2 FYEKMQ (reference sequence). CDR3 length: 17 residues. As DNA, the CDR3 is TGTGCCAGCAGCCCCTACGGGGGGAGCAAGGCCGACAATGAGCAGTTCTTC. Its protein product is CASSPYGGSKADNEQFF.

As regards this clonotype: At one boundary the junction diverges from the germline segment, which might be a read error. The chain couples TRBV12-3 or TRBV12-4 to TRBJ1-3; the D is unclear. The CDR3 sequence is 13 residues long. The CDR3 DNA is TGTGCCATGCAAGACGACTCTGAAAACACCATATATTTT. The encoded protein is CAMQDDSENTIYF.

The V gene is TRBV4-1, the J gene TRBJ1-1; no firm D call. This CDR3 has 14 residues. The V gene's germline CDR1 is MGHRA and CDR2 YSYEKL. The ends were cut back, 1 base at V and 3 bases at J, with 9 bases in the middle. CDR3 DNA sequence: TGCGCCAGCAGCCAAGGGAACGGGTACACTGAAGCTTTCTTT. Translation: CASSQGNGYTEAFF.